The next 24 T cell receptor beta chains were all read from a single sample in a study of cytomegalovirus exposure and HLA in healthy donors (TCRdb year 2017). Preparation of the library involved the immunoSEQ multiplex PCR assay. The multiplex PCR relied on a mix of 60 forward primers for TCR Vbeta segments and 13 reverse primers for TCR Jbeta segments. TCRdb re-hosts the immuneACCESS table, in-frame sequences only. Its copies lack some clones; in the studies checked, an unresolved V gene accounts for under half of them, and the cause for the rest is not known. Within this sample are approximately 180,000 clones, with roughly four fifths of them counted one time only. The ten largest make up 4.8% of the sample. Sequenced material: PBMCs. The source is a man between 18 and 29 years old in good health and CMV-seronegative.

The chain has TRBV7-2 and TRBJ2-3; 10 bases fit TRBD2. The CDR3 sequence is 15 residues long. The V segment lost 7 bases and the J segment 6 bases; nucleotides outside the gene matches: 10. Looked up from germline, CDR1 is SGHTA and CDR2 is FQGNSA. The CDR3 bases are TGTGCCAGCATCCAGCGGGAGGGCCGAGGGGATACGCAGTATTTT. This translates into CASIQREGRGDTQYF.

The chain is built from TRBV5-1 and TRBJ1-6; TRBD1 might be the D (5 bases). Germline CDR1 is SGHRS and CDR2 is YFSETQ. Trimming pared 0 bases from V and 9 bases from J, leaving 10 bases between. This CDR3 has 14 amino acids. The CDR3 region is CASSLVGGGSPLHF. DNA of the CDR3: TGCGCCAGCAGCTTGGTGGGGGGGGGTTCACCCCTCCACTTT.

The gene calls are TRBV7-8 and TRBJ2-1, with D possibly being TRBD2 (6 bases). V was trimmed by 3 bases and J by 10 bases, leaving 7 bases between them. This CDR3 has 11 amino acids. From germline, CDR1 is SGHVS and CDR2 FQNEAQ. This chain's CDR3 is CASSFAGEQFF. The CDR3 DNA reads TGTGCCAGCAGCTTTGCGGGAGAGCAGTTCTTC.

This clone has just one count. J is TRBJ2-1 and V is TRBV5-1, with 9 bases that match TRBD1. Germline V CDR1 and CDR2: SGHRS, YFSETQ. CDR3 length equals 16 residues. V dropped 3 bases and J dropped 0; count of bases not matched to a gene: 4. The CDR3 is CASSSTDRGSYNEQFF. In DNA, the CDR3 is TGCGCCAGCAGCTCAACGGACAGGGGCTCCTACAATGAGCAGTTCTTC.

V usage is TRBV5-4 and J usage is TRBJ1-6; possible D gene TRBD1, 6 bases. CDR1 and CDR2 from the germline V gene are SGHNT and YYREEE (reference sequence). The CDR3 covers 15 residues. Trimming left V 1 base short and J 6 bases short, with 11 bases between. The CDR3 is CASSLPQGFNSPLHF. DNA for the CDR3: TGTGCCAGCAGCTTGCCCCAGGGGTTTAATTCACCCCTCCACTTT.

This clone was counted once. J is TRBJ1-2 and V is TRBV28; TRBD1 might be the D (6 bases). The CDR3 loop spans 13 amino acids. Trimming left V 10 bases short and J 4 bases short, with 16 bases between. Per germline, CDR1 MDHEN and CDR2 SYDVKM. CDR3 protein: CATLEGQTYGYTF. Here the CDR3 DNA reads TGTGCCACCCTCGAGGGACAAACCTATGGCTACACCTTC.

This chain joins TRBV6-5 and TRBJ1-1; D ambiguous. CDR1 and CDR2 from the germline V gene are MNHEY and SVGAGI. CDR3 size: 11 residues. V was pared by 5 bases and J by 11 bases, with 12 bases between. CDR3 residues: CASSPGGRAFF. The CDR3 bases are TGTGCCAGCAGTCCAGGTGGCCGGGCTTTCTTT.

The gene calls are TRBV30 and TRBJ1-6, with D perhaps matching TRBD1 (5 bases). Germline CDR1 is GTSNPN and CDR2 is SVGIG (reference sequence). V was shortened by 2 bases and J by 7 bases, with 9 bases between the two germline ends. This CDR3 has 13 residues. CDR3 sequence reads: CAWSLGANSPLHF. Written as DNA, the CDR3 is TGTGCCTGGAGTCTAGGGGCCAATTCACCCCTCCACTTT. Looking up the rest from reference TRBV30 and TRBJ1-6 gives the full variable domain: SQTIHQWPATLVQPVGSPLSLECTVEGTSNPNLYWYRQAAGRGLQLLFYSVGIGQISSEVPQNLSASRPQDRQFILSSKKLLLSDSGFYLCAWSLGANSPLHFGNGTRLTVT.

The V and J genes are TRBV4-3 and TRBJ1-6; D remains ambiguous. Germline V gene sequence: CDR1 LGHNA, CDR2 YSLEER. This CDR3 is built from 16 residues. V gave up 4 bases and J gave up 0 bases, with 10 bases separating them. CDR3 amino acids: CASSRAGSSYNSPLHF. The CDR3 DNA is TGCGCCAGCAGCCGAGCGGGGAGCTCCTATAATTCACCCCTCCACTTT.

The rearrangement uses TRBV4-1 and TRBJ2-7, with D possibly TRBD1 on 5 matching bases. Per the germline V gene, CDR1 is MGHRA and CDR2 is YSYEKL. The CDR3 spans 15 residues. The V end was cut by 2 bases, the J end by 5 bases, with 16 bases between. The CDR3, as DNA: TGCGCCAGCAGCCAAAACGGACATTTCATCCACGAGCAGTACTTC. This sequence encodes CASSQNGHFIHEQYF.

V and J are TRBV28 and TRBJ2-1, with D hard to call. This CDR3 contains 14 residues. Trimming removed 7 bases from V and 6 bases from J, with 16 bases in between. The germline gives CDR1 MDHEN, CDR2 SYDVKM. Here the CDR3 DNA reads TGTGCCAGCAACAATAGACTGTACGGCAATGAGCAGTTCTTC. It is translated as CASNNRLYGNEQFF. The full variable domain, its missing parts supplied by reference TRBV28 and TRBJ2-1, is DVKVTQSSRYLVKRTGEKVFLECVQDMDHENMFWYRQDPGLGLRLIYFSYDVKMKEKGDIPEGYSVSREKKERFSLILESASTNQTSMYLCASNNRLYGNEQFFGPGTRLTVL.

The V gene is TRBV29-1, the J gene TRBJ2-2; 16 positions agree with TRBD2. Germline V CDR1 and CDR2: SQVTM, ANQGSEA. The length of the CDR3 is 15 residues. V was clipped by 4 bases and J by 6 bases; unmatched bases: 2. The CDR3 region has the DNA TGCAGCGTTGTCGGGACTAGCGGGAGGGCCGGGGAGCTGTTTTTT. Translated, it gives CSVVGTSGRAGELFF.

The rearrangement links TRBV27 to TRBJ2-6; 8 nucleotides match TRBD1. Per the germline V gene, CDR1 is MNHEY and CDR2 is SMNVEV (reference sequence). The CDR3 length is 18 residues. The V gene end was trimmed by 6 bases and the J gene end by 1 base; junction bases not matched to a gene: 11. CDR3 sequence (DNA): TGTGCCAGCAGGATAGGGCAGGGGGCTGCTTCTGGGGCCAACGTCCTGACTTTC. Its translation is CASRIGQGAASGANVLTF.

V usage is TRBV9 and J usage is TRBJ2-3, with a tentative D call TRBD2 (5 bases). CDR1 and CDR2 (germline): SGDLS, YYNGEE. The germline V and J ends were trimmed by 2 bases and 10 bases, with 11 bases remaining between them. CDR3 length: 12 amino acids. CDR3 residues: CASSVLGSPQYF. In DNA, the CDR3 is TGTGCCAGCAGCGTCTTGGGGAGCCCGCAGTATTTT.

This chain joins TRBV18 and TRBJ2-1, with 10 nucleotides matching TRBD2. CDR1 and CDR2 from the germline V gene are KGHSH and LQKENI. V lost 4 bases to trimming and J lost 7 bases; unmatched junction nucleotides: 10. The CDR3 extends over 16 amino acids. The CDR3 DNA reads TGTGCCAGCTCACGGGAGGGACTAGCGAAAACAAATGAGCAGTTCTTC. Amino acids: CASSREGLAKTNEQFF.

CDR3 in amino acids: CALGAETYEQYF. CDR3 nucleotide sequence: TGTGCCCTAGGTGCGGAAACCTACGAGCAGTACTTC. J is TRBJ2-7 and V is TRBV6-6; D call uncertain. Germline V lookup: CDR1 MNHNY, CDR2 SVGAGI (reference sequence). The CDR3 is 12 residues long. V was trimmed by 11 bases and J by 2 bases, leaving 13 bases between them.

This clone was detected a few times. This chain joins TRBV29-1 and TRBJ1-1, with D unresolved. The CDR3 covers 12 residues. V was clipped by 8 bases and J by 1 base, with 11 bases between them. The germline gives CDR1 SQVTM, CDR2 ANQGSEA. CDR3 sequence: CSIPPGNTEAFF. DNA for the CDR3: TGCAGCATCCCCCCAGGGAACACTGAAGCTTTCTTT.

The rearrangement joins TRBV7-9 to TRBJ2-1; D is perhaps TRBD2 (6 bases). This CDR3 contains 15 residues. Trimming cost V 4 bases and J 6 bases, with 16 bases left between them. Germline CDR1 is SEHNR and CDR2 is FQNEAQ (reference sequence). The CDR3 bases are TGTGCCAGCAGCTCAAGATTTAGCGGCCTCAATGAGCAGTTCTTC. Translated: CASSSRFSGLNEQFF.

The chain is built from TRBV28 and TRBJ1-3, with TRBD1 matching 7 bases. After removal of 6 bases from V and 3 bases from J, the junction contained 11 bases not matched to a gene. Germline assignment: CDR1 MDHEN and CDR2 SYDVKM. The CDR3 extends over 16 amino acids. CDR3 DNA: TGTGCCAGCAGCTGGGACAGAACGGGCCTTGGAAACACCATATATTTT. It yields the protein CASSWDRTGLGNTIYF.

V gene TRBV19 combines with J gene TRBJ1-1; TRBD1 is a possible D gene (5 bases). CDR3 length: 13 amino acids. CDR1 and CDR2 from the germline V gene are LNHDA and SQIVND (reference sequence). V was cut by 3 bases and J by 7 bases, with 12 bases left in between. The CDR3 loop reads CASSMAGGGEAFF. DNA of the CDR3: TGTGCCAGTAGTATGGCAGGCGGGGGTGAAGCTTTCTTT.

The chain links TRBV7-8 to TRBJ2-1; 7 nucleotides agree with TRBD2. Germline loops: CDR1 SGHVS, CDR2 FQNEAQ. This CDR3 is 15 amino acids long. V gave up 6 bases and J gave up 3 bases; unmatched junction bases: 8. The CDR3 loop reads CASRQAGRFYNEQFF. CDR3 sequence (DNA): TGTGCCAGCAGACAAGCGGGACGGTTCTACAATGAGCAGTTCTTC. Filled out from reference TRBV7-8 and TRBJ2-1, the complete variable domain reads GAGVSQSPRYKVAKRGQDVALRCDPISGHVSLFWYQQALGQGPEFLTYFQNEAQLDKSGLPSDRFFAERPEGSVSTLKIQRTQQEDSAVYLCASRQAGRFYNEQFFGPGTRLTVL.

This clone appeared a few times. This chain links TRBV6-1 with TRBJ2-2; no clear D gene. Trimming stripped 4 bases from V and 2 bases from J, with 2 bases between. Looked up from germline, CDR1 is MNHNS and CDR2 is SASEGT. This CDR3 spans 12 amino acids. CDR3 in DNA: TGTGCCAGCAGTGTAAACACCGGGGAGCTGTTTTTT. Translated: CASSVNTGELFF.

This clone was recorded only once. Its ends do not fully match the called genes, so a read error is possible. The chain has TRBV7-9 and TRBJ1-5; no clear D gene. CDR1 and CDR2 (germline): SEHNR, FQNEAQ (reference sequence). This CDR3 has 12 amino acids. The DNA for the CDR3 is TGTTCCAGCAGCTCCGGGGATCAGCCCCAGCATTTT. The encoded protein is CSSSSGDQPQHF.

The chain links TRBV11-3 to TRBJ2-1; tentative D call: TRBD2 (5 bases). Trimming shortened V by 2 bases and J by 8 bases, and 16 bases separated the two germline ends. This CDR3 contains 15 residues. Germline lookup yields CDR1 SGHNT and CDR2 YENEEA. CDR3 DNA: TGTGCCAGCAGCTTAAACGGCTGGAGGAAGGATGAGCAGTTCTTC. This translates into CASSLNGWRKDEQFF.